The 10 T cell receptor beta chains reported below all come from one sample, sequenced in a study of CD8 T cells in Susac syndrome. RNA, at about 0.5 to 1 ug, was reverse transcribed with random hexamers. TCRdb reanalysed the immunoSEQ multiplex PCR reads using MiXCR and keeps one entry per CDR3 protein. The table has some 150,000 distinct CDR3 sequences, approximately 94% seen once. Sequenced sample: CD4+ T cells from PBMCs. These receptors were taken from a human donor in good health.

The chain combines TRBV12-3 or TRBV12-4 with TRBJ1-2; D gene uncertain. The CDR3 runs to 13 residues. V lost 4 bases to trimming and J lost 8 bases, with 14 bases between them. The CDR3 is CASSSRGLSGYTF. In DNA, the CDR3 is TGTGCCAGCAGTTCCCGCGGACTCAGCGGCTACACCTTC.

J is TRBJ2-7 and V is TRBV30, with D perhaps matching TRBD1 (6 bases). Trimming took 0 bases from V and 3 from J, leaving 15 bases between them. This CDR3 contains 15 residues. In germline, CDR1 is GTSNPN, CDR2 SVGIG (reference sequence). CDR3 in DNA: TGTGCCTGGAGTGTAGATTCAGGGGCTAGCTACGAGCAGTACTTC. Protein: CAWSVDSGASYEQYF.

The V gene is TRBV6-2 or TRBV6-3, the J gene TRBJ1-5, with D possibly being TRBD1 (5 bases). Germline V gene data show CDR1 as MNHEY and CDR2 as SVGEGT. The CDR3 has 18 amino acids. The ends were cut back, 0 bases at V and 1 base at J, with 16 bases in the middle. The CDR3 DNA is TGTGCCAGCAGTTACTCGAGGGCAGGGCGTCGGAGCAATCAGCCCCAGCATTTT. The encoded protein is CASSYSRAGRRSNQPQHF.

The J gene is TRBJ2-1, the V gene TRBV12-3 or TRBV12-4; D is unclear. The CDR3 is 12 residues long. Trimming took off 3 bases at V and 6 bases at J, with 6 bases between the two ends. CDR3 bases: TGTGCCAGCAGTTTGGCCCCCAATGAGCAGTTCTTC. Amino acid sequence: CASSLAPNEQFF.

This clonotype occurred once. The chain has TRBV10-3 and TRBJ1-1, with a weak D call TRBD1 (5 bases). Trimming took off 8 bases at V and 2 bases at J, with 18 bases between the two ends. The CDR3 totals 15 residues. Germline V gives CDR1 ENHRY, CDR2 SYGVKD. CDR3 sequence reads: CAISDQWDGNTEAFF. CDR3 in DNA: TGTGCCATCTCAGATCAGTGGGACGGCAACACTGAAGCTTTCTTT.

V is TRBV18 and J is TRBJ1-2, with D maybe TRBD1 (6 bases). The CDR3 totals 16 residues. The V end lost 3 bases, the J end lost 3 bases, and 17 bases lay between the germline ends. The germline gives CDR1 KGHSH, CDR2 LQKENI. The DNA for the CDR3 is TGTGCCAGCTCACCTGAAGGGGGTATTGGGTACTATGGCTACACCTTC. Residues: CASSPEGGIGYYGYTF. Full variable domain (rest looked up from reference TRBV18 and TRBJ1-2): NAGVMQNPRHLVRRRGQEARLRCSPMKGHSHVYWYRQLPEEGLKFMVYLQKENIIDESGMPKERFSAEFPKEGPSILRIQQVVRGDSAAYFCASSPEGGIGYYGYTFGSGTRLTVV.

In its sample, this clonotype was seen once. The DNA of the CDR3 is TGCGCCAGCAGCTCCGGGGGCGGCTACGAGCAGTACTTC. Translation gives CASSSGGGYEQYF. The V gene is TRBV5-1, the J gene TRBJ2-7; D is tentatively TRBD1 or TRBD2 (6 bases each). This CDR3 has 13 residues. V lost 3 bases, J lost 3 bases, and 10 bases lay in between. Germline V lookup: CDR1 SGHRS, CDR2 YFSETQ.

The V and J genes are TRBV7-2 and TRBJ2-3, with D unclear. The V end lost 5 bases, the J end lost 6 bases, and 9 bases lay between the germline ends. This CDR3 contains 12 residues. In germline, CDR1 is SGHTA, CDR2 FQGNSA. Here the CDR3 reads CASSPPSDTQYF. CDR3 nucleotide sequence: TGTGCCAGCAGCCCCCCCTCGGATACGCAGTATTTT. Full variable domain (rest looked up from reference TRBV7-2 and TRBJ2-3): GAGVSQSPSNKVTEKGKDVELRCDPISGHTALYWYRQSLGQGLEFLIYFQGNSAPDKSGLPSDRFSAERTGGSVSTLTIQRTQQEDSAVYLCASSPPSDTQYFGPGTRLTVL.

The chain is built from TRBV6-1 and TRBJ1-5; D is possibly TRBD1 (5 bases). Germline CDR1 MNHNS, CDR2 SASEGT. The ends were cut back, 4 bases at V and 4 bases at J, with 20 bases in the middle. This CDR3 spans 17 amino acids. CDR3 residues: CASSVQPTGLGNQPQHF. The DNA for the CDR3 is TGTGCCAGCAGTGTTCAACCTACAGGCCTGGGGAATCAGCCCCAGCATTTT.

The genes are TRBV10-3 and TRBJ1-4; D is perhaps TRBD1 (6 bases). V was trimmed by 5 bases and J by 0 bases, leaving 10 bases between them. Germline assignment: CDR1 ENHRY and CDR2 SYGVKD. This CDR3 spans 15 amino acids. The CDR3 reads CAISKQGATNEKLFF. DNA for the CDR3: TGTGCCATCAGTAAACAGGGAGCAACTAATGAAAAACTGTTTTTT.